This T cell receptor (beta chain) was recorded in a study of tumor and adjacent non-tumor tissue in lung cancer. Background on the study: Aged about 30 to 85 years, patients included approximately 11 men and several women with stage I to III disease. Findings and caveats of the study: Compared with tumor, normal lung showed significantly lower TCR diversity.

As regards this clonotype: What it binds is unknown. Sequence at one end of the junction differs from germline and may be a read error.

The template was RNA from unsorted bulk tissue. TCRbeta libraries were built with three rounds of nested PCR, modified from ARM-PCR. TCRdb independently ran MiXCR on the multiplex PCR reads; one entry per CDR3 protein. The repertoire consists of around 210,000 distinct CDR3 sequences, with 71% occurring once and the leading ten covering 25%. The CDR3 is 13 residues long. The specimen sequenced was lung tumor tissue. The source is a man aged 55 to 70 with non-small cell lung cancer. This chain uses TRBV12-3 or TRBV12-4 with TRBJ1-1; 7 bases agree with TRBD1. CDR3 nucleotides: TGTACCAGCACCCTCAGACAGGGCACTGAAGCTTTCTTT. This sequence encodes CTSTLRQGTEAFF.